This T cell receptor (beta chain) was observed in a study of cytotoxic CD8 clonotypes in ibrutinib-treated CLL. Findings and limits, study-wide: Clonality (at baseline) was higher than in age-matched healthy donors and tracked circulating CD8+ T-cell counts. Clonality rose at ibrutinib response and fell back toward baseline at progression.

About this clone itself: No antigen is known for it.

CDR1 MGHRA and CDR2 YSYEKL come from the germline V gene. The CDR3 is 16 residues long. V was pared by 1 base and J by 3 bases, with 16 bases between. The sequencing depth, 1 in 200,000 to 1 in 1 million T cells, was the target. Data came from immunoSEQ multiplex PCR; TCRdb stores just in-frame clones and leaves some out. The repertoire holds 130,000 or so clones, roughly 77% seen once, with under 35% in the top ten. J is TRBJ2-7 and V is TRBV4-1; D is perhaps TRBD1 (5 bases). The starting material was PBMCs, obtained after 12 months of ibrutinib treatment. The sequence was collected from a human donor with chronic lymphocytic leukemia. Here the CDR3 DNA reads TGCGCCAGCAGCCAAGTTGCAGGGTTGGAGCGCTACGAGCAGTACTTC. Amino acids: CASSQVAGLERYEQYF.